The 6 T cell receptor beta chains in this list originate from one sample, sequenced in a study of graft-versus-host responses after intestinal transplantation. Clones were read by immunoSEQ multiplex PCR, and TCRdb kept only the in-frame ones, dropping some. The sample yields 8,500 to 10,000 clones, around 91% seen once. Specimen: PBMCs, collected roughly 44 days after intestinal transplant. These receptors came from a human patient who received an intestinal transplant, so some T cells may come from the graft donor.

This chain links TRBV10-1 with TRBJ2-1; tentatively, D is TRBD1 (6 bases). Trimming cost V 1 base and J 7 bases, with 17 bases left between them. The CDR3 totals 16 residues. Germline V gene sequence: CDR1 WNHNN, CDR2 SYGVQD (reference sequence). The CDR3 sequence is CASSEFYRENRNEQFF. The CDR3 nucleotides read TGCGCCAGCAGTGAGTTTTACAGGGAGAACAGGAATGAGCAGTTCTTC.

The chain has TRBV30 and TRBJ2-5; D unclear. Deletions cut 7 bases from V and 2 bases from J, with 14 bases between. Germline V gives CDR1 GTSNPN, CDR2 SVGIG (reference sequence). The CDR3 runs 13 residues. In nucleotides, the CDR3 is TGTGCCTCCTCAAGACGGTTTCAAGAGACCCAGTACTTC. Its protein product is CASSRRFQETQYF.

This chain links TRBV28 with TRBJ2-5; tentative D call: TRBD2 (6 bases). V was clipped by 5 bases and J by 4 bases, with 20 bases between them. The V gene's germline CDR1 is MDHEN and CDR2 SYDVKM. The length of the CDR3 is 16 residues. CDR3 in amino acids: CASSPARGVGVETQYF. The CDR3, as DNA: TGTGCCAGCAGTCCCGCCCGCGGGGTTGGGGTAGAGACCCAGTACTTC. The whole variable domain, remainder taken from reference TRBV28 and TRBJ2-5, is DVKVTQSSRYLVKRTGEKVFLECVQDMDHENMFWYRQDPGLGLRLIYFSYDVKMKEKGDIPEGYSVSREKKERFSLILESASTNQTSMYLCASSPARGVGVETQYFGPGTRLLVL.

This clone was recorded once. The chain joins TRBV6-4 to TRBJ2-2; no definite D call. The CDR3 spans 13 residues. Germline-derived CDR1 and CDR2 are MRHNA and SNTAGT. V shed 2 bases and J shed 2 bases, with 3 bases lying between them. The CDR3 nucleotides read TGTGCCAGCAGTGACAAAAACACCGGGGAGCTGTTTTTT. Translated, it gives CASSDKNTGELFF.

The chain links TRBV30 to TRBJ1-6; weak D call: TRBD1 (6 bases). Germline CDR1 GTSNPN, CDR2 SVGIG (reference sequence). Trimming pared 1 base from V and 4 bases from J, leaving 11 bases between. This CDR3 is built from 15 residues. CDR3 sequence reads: CAWSAGVFYNSPLHF. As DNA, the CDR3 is TGTGCCTGGAGTGCAGGGGTTTTTTATAATTCACCCCTCCACTTT. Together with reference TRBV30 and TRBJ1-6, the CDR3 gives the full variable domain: SQTIHQWPATLVQPVGSPLSLECTVEGTSNPNLYWYRQAAGRGLQLLFYSVGIGQISSEVPQNLSASRPQDRQFILSSKKLLLSDSGFYLCAWSAGVFYNSPLHFGNGTRLTVT.

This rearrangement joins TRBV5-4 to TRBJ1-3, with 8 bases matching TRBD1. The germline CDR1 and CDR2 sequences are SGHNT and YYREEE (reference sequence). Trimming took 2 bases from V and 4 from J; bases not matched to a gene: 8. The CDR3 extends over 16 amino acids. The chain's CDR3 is CASSFGTGNSGNTIYF. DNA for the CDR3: TGTGCCAGCAGCTTCGGGACAGGCAACTCCGGAAACACCATATATTTT.